The 19 T cell receptor beta chains below come from one sample, sequenced in a study of response to subunit inactivated influenza vaccine. TCRdb ran MiXCR on the RT-PCR reads and lists one entry per CDR3 protein. The sample lists a few hundred thousand distinct CDR3 sequences, 9.5% to 12% occurring once. The specimen was PBMCs from blood, collected roughly 48 days after vaccination. The receptors were sampled from a man aged 45 to 65 who received an inactivated influenza vaccine.

The sample holds a few counts of this clonotype. This rearrangement joins TRBV2 to TRBJ2-7, with TRBD2 identical over 14 bases. CDR1 is SNHLY, CDR2 FYNNEI, per germline. The V segment lost 6 bases and the J segment 2 bases; nucleotides outside the gene matches: 12. The CDR3 totals 18 residues. The CDR3 here is CASSEQEPGLAGAYEQYF. In DNA, the CDR3 is TGTGCCAGCAGCGAACAGGAACCGGGACTAGCGGGAGCCTACGAGCAGTACTTC.

The chain is built from TRBV6-2 or TRBV6-3 and TRBJ1-5; 7 nucleotides agree with TRBD1. The CDR3 has 14 amino acids. Per germline, CDR1 MNHEY and CDR2 SVGEGT. V lost 5 bases to trimming and J lost 4 bases; unmatched junction nucleotides: 5. This CDR3 reads CASSTGTVNQPQHF. CDR3 nucleotides: TGTGCCAGCAGTACCGGGACAGTAAATCAGCCCCAGCATTTT.

This clonotype was observed a few times. The chain carries TRBV5-5 and TRBJ2-7, with TRBD1 identical over 7 bases. V gave up 0 bases and J gave up 6 bases; unmatched junction bases: 6. The germline V gene has CDR1 SGHKS and CDR2 YYEKEE (reference sequence). The CDR3 loop spans 14 amino acids. CDR3 amino acids: CASSLEGQVGEQYF. The CDR3 DNA reads as TGTGCCAGCAGCTTGGAAGGACAGGTTGGCGAGCAGTACTTC.

This clonotype came up a few times. This chain connects TRBV28 to TRBJ1-6, with D possibly matching TRBD1 (6 bases). The CDR3 contains 13 residues. V lost 6 bases and J lost 10, with 13 bases in between. Germline-derived CDR1 and CDR2 are MDHEN and SYDVKM. This CDR3 reads CASRASRGSPLHF. The CDR3 DNA follows: TGTGCCAGCAGGGCGAGCAGGGGCTCACCCCTCCACTTT.

This clonotype has just a few counts. The chain uses TRBV7-2 and TRBJ2-3, with D possibly TRBD2 on 5 matching bases. Germline V lookup: CDR1 SGHTA, CDR2 FQGNSA. The V end was cut by 5 bases, the J end by 4 bases, with 7 bases between. CDR3 size: 12 residues. The CDR3 here is CASSPRADTQYF. The DNA of the CDR3 is TGTGCCAGCAGCCCGCGGGCAGATACGCAGTATTTT.

V usage is TRBV7-9 and J usage is TRBJ1-3; unclear D gene. This CDR3 contains 12 residues. Germline assignment: CDR1 SEHNR and CDR2 FQNEAQ (reference sequence). Trimming took off 7 bases at V and 5 bases at J, with 9 bases between the two ends. In nucleotides, the CDR3 is TGTGCCAGCACCCTGGCCCGAAACACCATATATTTT. It is translated as CASTLARNTIYF. Full variable domain (missing parts from reference TRBV7-9 and TRBJ1-3): DTGVSQNPRHKITKRGQNVTFRCDPISEHNRLYWYRQTLGQGPEFLTYFQNEAQLEKSRLLSDRFSAERPKGSFSTLEIQRTEQGDSAMYLCASTLARNTIYFGEGSWLTVV.

In this sample, this clonotype turned up a few times. This chain uses TRBV20-1 with TRBJ2-1; 10 bases agree with TRBD2. The CDR3 runs 14 residues. With V trimmed by 1 base and J by 8 bases, 5 bases remained unmatched. The V gene's germline CDR1 is DFQATT and CDR2 SNEGSKA (reference sequence). The CDR3 spells CSARGPGTSDEQFF. For the CDR3, the DNA is TGCAGTGCTAGAGGCCCAGGGACTAGCGATGAGCAGTTCTTC.

J is TRBJ2-5 and V is TRBV4-3, with a tentative D call TRBD1 (5 bases). Germline CDR1 and CDR2: LGHNA and YSLEER. The CDR3 consists of 15 residues. V was trimmed by 0 bases and J by 5 bases, leaving 13 bases between them. CDR3 sequence (DNA): TGCGCCAGCAGCCAAGATAAAAGGGCAGGGGAGACCCAGTACTTC. It translates to CASSQDKRAGETQYF.

CDR3 bases: TGCGCCAGCAGCTTGTTAGCGACAAAAAGCACAGATACGCAGTATTTT. Encoded protein: CASSLLATKSTDTQYF. This chain uses TRBV5-1 with TRBJ2-3; perhaps TRBD2 as D (5 bases). V lost 1 base and J lost 0, with 12 bases in between. CDR1 and CDR2 (germline): SGHRS, YFSETQ. The CDR3 covers 16 residues.

The rearrangement uses TRBV28 and TRBJ1-5; D is unresolved. Germline V gene sequence: CDR1 MDHEN, CDR2 SYDVKM. There are 18 residues in the CDR3. The V and J ends lost 2 bases and 1 base respectively, with 18 bases between them. The CDR3 is CASSLGSAWGMSNQPQHF. CDR3 nucleotides: TGTGCCAGCAGTTTAGGGTCAGCCTGGGGTATGAGCAATCAGCCCCAGCATTTT.

The J gene is TRBJ1-5, the V gene TRBV6-5, with D perhaps matching TRBD1 (5 bases). Germline assignment: CDR1 MNHEY and CDR2 SVGAGI. Trimming removed 0 bases from V and 0 bases from J, with 12 bases in between. The CDR3 extends over 17 amino acids. Here the CDR3 reads CASSYSSRDYSNQPQHF. The CDR3 coding sequence is TGTGCCAGCAGTTACTCTTCCAGGGACTATAGCAATCAGCCCCAGCATTTT.

The chain links TRBV5-1 to TRBJ1-4; a possible D gene is TRBD1 (6 bases). This CDR3 is 15 amino acids long. Germline CDR1 reads SGHRS; CDR2 reads YFSETQ. V was clipped by 0 bases and J by 8 bases, with 14 bases between them. Here the CDR3 reads CASSLANSGGEKLFF. As DNA, the CDR3 is TGCGCCAGCAGCTTGGCCAACAGCGGGGGCGAAAAACTGTTTTTT.

This chain joins TRBV20-1 and TRBJ2-1; 10 bases agree with TRBD1. CDR3 length equals 14 residues. Trimming took 3 bases from V and 4 from J; bases not matched to a gene: 3. Germline values: CDR1 DFQATT, CDR2 SNEGSKA (reference sequence). CDR3 coding DNA: TGCAGTGCTAGCTGGGGACAGGGGTACAATGAGCAGTTCTTC. It yields the protein CSASWGQGYNEQFF.

This clonotype was recorded many times. V gene TRBV6-2 or TRBV6-3 combines with J gene TRBJ2-4; D perhaps matches TRBD1 (6 bases). The CDR3 extends over 14 amino acids. V was pared by 6 bases and J by 1 base, with 10 bases between. The V gene's germline CDR1 is MNHEY and CDR2 SVGEGT. The CDR3: CASSHRVAKNIQYF. The DNA of the CDR3 is TGTGCCAGCAGCCACAGGGTTGCCAAAAACATTCAGTACTTC.

This clonotype was counted between two and nine times. The chain combines TRBV5-1 with TRBJ2-1, with 12 nucleotides matching TRBD2. CDR1 is SGHRS and CDR2 is YFSETQ in the germline V gene. The junction had 0 bases not matched to a gene; V was cut back by 3 bases and J by 2 bases. The CDR3 loop spans 15 amino acids. The CDR3: CASSWTSGTYNEQFF. In DNA form, the CDR3 reads TGCGCCAGCAGCTGGACTAGCGGGACCTACAATGAGCAGTTCTTC.

This clonotype has a handful of counts. The J gene is TRBJ1-6, the V gene TRBV2; D not certain. This CDR3 contains 12 residues. Germline V gives CDR1 SNHLY, CDR2 FYNNEI. Trimming stripped 7 bases from V and 9 bases from J, with 10 bases between. The CDR3 DNA is TGTGCCAGCATGCAATGGAGTTCACCCCTCCACTTT. Translated, it gives CASMQWSSPLHF.

The gene calls are TRBV11-2 and TRBJ2-5; 9 nucleotides align to TRBD1. Germline V gives CDR1 SGHAT, CDR2 FQNNGV. V was clipped by 7 bases and J by 3 bases; unmatched bases: 3. The CDR3 has 13 residues. In DNA, the CDR3 is TGTGCCAGCATAAGGACAGGGGAAGAGACCCAGTACTTC. It translates to CASIRTGEETQYF.

J is TRBJ2-2 and V is TRBV7-9, with 10 bases identical to TRBD2. Losses at the gene ends were 5 bases for V and 3 bases for J; bases not matched to a gene: 3. The CDR3 loop spans 15 amino acids. Germline CDR1 and CDR2: SEHNR and FQNEAQ (reference sequence). CDR3 in DNA: TGTGCCAGCAGCCCTAGCGGGAGCGACACCGGGGAGCTGTTTTTT. Translated, it gives CASSPSGSDTGELFF.

The genes are TRBV30 and TRBJ2-1; 9 nucleotides match TRBD1. The CDR3 runs 13 residues. The V gene's germline CDR1 is GTSNPN and CDR2 SVGIG (reference sequence). Trimming removed 5 bases from V and 7 bases from J; junction bases left unmatched: 6. The CDR3 region has the DNA TGTGCCTGGGAACAGGGGGCTGGGAATGAGCAGTTCTTC. Translated, it gives CAWEQGAGNEQFF. Drawing the rest from reference TRBV30 and TRBJ2-1, the complete variable domain is SQTIHQWPATLVQPVGSPLSLECTVEGTSNPNLYWYRQAAGRGLQLLFYSVGIGQISSEVPQNLSASRPQDRQFILSSKKLLLSDSGFYLCAWEQGAGNEQFFGPGTRLTVL.